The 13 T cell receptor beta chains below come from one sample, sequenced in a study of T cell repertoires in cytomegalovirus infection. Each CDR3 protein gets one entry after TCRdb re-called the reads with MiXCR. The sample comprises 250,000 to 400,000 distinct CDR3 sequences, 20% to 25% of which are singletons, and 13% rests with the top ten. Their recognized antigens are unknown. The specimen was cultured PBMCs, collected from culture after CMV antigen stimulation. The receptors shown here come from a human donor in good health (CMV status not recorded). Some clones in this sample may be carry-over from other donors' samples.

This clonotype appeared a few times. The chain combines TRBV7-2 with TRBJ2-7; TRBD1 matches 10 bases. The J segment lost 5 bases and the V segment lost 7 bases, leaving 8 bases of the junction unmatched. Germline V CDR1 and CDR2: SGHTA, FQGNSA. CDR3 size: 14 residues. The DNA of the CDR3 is TGTGCCAGCACCCCTGGGACAGGGGTTAACGAGCAGTACTTC. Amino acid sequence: CASTPGTGVNEQYF.

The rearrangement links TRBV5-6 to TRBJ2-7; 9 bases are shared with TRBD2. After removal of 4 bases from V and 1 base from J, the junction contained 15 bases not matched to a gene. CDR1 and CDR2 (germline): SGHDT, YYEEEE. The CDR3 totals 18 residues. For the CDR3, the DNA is TGTGCCAGCAGCGGGCCTAGCGGGGATTTTGCCTCTTCCTACGAGCAGTACTTC. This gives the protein CASSGPSGDFASSYEQYF.

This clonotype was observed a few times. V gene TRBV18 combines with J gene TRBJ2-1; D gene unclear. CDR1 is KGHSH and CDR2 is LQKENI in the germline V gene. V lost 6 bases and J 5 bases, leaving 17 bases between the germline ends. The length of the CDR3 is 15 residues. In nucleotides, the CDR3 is TGTGCCAGCTCCTCATCTCAAGGCGCCCACAATGAGCAGTTCTTC. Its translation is CASSSSQGAHNEQFF.

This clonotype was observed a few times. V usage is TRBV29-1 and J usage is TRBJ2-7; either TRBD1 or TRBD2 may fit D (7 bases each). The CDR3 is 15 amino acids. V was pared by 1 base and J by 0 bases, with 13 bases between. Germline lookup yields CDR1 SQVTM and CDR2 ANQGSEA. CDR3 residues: CSVEADRTSSYEQYF. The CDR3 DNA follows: TGCAGCGTTGAAGCGGACAGGACTAGCTCCTACGAGCAGTACTTC.

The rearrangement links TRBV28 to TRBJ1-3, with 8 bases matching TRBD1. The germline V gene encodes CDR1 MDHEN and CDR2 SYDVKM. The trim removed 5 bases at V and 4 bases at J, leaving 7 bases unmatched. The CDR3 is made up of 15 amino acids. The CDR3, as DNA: TGTGCCAGCAGTGTAGACAGGGGAGGCGGAAACACCATATATTTT. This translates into CASSVDRGGGNTIYF.

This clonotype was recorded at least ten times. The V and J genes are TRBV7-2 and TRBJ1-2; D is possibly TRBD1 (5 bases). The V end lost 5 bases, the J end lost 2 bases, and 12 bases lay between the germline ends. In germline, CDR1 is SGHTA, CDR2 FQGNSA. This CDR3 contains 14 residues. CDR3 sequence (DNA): TGTGCCAGCAGCGCAAACCAGGGAAACTATGGCTACACCTTC. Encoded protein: CASSANQGNYGYTF.

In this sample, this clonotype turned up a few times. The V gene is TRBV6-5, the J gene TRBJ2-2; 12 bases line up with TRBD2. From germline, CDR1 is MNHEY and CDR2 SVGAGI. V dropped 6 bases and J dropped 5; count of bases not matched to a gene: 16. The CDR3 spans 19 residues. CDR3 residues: CASSAQSPGLAGRTGELFF. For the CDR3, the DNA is TGTGCCAGCAGCGCTCAATCCCCGGGACTAGCGGGTCGAACCGGGGAGCTGTTTTTT.

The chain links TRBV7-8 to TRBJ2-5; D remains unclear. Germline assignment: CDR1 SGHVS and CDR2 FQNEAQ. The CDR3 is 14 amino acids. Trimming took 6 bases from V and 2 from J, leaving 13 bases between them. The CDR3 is CASRQKRWQETQYF. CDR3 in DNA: TGTGCCAGCAGACAAAAAAGGTGGCAAGAGACCCAGTACTTC.

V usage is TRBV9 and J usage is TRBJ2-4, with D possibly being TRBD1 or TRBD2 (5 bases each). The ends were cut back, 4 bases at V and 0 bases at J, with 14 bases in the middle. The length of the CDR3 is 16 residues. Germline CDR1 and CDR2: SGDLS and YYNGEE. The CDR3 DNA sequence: TGTGCCAGCAGCCCCACCCGGGGCCTAGCCAAAAACATTCAGTACTTC. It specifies CASSPTRGLAKNIQYF.

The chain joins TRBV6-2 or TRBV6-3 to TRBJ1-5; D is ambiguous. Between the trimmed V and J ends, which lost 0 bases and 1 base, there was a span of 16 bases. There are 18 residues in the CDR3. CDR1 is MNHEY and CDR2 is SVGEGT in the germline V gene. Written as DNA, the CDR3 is TGTGCCAGCAGTTACTCGATAGGAGGAAGGGCGAGCAATCAGCCCCAGCATTTT. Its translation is CASSYSIGGRASNQPQHF.

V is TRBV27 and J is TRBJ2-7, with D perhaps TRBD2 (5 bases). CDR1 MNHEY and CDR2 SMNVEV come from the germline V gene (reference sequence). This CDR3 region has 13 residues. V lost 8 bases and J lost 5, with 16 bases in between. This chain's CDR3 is CASAEGRVHEQYV. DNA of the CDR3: TGTGCCAGCGCCGAGGGTCGGGTCCACGAGCAGTACGTC.

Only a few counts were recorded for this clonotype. CDR3 region: CASSYGLAAYEQYF. In DNA form, the CDR3 reads TGTGCCAGTAGTTACGGACTAGCTGCATACGAGCAGTACTTC. V usage is TRBV19 and J usage is TRBJ2-7; TRBD2 aligns across 8 bases. Germline CDR1 is LNHDA and CDR2 is SQIVND (reference sequence). Trimming removed 5 bases from V and 4 bases from J; junction bases left unmatched: 7. This CDR3 region has 14 residues.

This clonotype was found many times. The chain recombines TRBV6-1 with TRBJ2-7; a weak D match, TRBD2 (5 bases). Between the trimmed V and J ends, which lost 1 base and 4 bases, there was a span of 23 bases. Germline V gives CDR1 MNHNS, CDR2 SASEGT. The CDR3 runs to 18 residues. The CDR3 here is CASSEELVSGFRLYEQYV. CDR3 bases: TGTGCCAGCAGTGAAGAATTGGTCTCGGGGTTTAGGCTATACGAGCAGTACGTC.